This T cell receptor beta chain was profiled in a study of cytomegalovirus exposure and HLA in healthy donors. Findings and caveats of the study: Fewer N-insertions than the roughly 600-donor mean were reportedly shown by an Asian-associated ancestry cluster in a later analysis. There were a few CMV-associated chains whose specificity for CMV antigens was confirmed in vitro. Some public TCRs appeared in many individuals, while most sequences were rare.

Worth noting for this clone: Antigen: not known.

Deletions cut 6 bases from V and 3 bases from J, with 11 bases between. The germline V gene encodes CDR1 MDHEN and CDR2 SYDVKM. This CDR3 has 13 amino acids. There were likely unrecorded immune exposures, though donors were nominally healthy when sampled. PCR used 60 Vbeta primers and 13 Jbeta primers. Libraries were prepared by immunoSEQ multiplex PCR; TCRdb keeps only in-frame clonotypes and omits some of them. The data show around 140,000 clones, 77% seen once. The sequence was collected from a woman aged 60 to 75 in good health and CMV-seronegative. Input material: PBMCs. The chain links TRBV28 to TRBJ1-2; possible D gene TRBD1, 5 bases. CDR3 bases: TGTGCCAGCAGCGTGGCGGGGGACTATGGCTACACCTTC. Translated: CASSVAGDYGYTF.